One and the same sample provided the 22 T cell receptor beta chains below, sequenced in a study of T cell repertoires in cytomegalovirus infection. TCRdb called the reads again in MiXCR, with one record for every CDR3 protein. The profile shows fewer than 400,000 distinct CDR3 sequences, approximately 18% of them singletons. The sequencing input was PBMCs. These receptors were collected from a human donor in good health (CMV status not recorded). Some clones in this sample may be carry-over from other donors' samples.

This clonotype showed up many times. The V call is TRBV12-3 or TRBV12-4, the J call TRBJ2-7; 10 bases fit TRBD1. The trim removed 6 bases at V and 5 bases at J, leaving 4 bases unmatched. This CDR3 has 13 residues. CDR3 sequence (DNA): TGTGCCAGCAGATCCGGGACAGGGGACGAGCAGTACTTC. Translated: CASRSGTGDEQYF.

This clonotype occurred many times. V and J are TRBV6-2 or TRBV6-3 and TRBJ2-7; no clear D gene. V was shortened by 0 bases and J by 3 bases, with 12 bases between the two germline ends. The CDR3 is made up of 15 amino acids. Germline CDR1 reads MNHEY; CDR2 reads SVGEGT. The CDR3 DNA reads TGTGCCAGCAGTTACTCGGCGGCAGGCTACTACGAGCAGTACTTC. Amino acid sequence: CASSYSAAGYYEQYF.

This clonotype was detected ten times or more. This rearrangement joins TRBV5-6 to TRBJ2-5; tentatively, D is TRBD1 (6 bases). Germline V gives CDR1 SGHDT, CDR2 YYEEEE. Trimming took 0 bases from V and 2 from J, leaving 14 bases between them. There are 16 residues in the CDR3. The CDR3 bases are TGTGCCAGCAGCTTGGCCGGCAGGGGATCTCAAGAGACCCAGTACTTC. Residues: CASSLAGRGSQETQYF.

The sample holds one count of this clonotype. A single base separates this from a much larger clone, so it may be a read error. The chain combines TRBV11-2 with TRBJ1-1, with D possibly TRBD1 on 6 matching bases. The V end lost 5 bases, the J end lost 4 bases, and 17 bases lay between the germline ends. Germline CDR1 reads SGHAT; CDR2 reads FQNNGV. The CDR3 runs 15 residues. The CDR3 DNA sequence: TGTGCCAGCAGCGATTATAGTACAGGGTCCACTGAAGCTTTCTTT. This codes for CASSDYSTGSTEAFF.

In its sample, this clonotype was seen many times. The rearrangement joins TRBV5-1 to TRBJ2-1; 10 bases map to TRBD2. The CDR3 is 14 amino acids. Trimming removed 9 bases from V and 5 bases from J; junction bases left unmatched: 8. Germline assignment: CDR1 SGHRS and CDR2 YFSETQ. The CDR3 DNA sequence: TGCGCCAACGAAACCGGGACTAGCGACAATGAGCAGTTCTTC. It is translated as CANETGTSDNEQFF. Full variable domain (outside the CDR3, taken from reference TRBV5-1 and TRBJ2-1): KAGVTQTPRYLIKTRGQQVTLSCSPISGHRSVSWYQQTPGQGLQFLFEYFSETQRNKGNFPGRFSGRQFSNSRSEMNVSTLELGDSALYLCANETGTSDNEQFFGPGTRLTVL.

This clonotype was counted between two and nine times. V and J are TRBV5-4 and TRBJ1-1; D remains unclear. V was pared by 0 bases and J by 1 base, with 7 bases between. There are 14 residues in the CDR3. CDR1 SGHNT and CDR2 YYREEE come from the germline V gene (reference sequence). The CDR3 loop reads CASSLAPTNTEAFF. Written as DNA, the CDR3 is TGTGCCAGCAGCTTGGCTCCGACGAACACTGAAGCTTTCTTT.

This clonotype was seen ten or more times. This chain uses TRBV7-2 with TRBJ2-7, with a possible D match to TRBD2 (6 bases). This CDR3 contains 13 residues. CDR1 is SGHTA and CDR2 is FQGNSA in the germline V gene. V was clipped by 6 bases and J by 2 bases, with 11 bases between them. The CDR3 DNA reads TGTGCCAGCAGATTGCGGGGACCCTACGAGCAGTACTTC. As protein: CASRLRGPYEQYF.

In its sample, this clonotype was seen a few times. CDR3 region: CASSRGDRGYIQYF. Here the CDR3 DNA reads TGTGCCAGCAGCCGAGGGGACAGGGGCTACATTCAGTACTTC. The chain links TRBV12-3 or TRBV12-4 to TRBJ2-4; 10 positions agree with TRBD1. This CDR3 is built from 14 residues. The V gene end was trimmed by 6 bases and the J gene end by 8 bases; junction bases not matched to a gene: 7.

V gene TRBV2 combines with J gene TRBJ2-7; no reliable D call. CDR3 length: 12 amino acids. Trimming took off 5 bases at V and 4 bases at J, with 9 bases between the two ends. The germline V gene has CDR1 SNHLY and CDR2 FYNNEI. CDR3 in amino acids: CASSTVLYEQYF. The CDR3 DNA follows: TGTGCCAGCAGTACCGTTCTTTACGAGCAGTACTTC.

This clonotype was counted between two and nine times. CDR3 loop: CASSLLGVYGYTF. CDR3 nucleotides: TGTGCCAGCAGCTTACTGGGAGTCTATGGCTACACCTTC. The V gene is TRBV7-9, the J gene TRBJ1-2; D gene uncertain. Germline V gene sequence: CDR1 SEHNR, CDR2 FQNEAQ (reference sequence). The CDR3 totals 13 residues. The ends were cut back, 2 bases at V and 4 bases at J, with 8 bases in the middle.

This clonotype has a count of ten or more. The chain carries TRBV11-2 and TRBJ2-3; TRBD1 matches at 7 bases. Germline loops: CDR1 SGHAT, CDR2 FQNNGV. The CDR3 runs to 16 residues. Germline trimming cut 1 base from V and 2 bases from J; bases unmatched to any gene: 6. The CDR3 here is CASSLVGQGVTDTQYF. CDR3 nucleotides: TGTGCCAGCAGCTTAGTCGGGCAGGGGGTCACAGATACGCAGTATTTT.

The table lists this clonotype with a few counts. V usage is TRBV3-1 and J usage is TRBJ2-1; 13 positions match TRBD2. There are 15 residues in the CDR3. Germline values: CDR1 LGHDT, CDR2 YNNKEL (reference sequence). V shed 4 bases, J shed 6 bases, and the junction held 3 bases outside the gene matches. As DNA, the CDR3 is TGTGCCAGCAGCCGGGGACTAGCGGGGAGCAATGAGCAGTTCTTC. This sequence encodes CASSRGLAGSNEQFF.

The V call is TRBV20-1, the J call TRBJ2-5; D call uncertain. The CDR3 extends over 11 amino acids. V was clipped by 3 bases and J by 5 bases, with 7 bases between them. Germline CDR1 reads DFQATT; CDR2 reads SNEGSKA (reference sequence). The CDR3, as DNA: TGCAGTGCTAGGGAATGGGAGACCCAGTACTTC. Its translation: CSAREWETQYF.

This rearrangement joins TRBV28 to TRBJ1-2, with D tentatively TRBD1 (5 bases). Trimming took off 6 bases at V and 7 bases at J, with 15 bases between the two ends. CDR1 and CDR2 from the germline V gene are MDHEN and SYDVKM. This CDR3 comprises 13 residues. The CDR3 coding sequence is TGTGCCAGCAGCCCCAACGGGGCGGTTGGCTACACCTTC. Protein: CASSPNGAVGYTF.

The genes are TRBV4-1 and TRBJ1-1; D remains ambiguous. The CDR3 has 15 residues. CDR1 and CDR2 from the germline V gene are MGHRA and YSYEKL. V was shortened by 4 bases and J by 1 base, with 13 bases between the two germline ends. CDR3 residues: CASSLYEGGNTEAFF. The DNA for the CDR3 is TGCGCCAGCAGCCTCTATGAGGGCGGGAACACTGAAGCTTTCTTT.

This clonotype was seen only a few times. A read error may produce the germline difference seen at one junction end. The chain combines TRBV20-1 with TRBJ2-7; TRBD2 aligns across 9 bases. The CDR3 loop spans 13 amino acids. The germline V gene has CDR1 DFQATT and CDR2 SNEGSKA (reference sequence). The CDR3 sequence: CSARRGGSHEQYF. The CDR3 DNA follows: TGCAGTGCTAGGCGGGGGGGCTCCCACGAGCAGTACTTC.

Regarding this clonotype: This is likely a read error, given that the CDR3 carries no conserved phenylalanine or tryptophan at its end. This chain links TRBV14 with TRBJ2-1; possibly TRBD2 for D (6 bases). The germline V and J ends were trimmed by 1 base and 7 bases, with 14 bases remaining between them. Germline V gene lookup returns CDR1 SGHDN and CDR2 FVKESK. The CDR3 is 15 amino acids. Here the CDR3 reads CASSQVSRRGNEQFV. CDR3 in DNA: TGTGCCAGCAGCCAAGTTTCCCGGCGGGGTAATGAGCAGTTCGTC.

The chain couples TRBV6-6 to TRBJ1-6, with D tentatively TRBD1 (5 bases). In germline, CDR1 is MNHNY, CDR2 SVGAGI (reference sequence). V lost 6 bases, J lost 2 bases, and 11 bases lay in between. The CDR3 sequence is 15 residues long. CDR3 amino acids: CASRGLAPYNSPLHF. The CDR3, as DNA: TGTGCCAGCAGGGGACTGGCGCCCTATAATTCACCCCTCCACTTT.

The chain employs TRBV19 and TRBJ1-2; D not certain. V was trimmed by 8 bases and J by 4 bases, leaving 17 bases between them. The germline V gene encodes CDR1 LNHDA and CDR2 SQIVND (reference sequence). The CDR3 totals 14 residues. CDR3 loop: CASGSGTVLYGYTF. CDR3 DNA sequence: TGTGCCAGTGGCTCGGGCACAGTACTCTATGGCTACACCTTC.

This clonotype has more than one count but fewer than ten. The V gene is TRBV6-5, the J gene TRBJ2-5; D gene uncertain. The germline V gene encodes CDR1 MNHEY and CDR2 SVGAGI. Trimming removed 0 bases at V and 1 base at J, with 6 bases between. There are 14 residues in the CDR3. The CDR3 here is CASSYSVSQETQYF. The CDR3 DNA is TGTGCCAGCAGTTACTCGGTTTCCCAAGAGACCCAGTACTTC.

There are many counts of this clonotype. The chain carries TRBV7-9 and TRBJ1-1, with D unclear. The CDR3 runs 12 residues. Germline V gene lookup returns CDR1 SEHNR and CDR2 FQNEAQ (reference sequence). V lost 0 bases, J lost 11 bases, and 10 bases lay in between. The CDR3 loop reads CASSLARTGAFF. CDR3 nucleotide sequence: TGTGCCAGCAGCTTAGCGCGGACCGGGGCTTTCTTT.

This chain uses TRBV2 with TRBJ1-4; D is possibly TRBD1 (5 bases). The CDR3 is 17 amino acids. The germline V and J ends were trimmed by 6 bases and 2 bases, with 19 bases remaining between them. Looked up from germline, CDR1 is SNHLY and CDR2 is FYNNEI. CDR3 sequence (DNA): TGTGCCAGCAGGGGCAGGGCGACAAGTGCGACTAATGAAAAACTGTTTTTT. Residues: CASRGRATSATNEKLFF.